Listed below are T cell receptor beta chains from one sample, sequenced in a study of vaccination and CD4 T cells after COVID-19. Each CDR3 protein gets one entry after TCRdb re-called the PCR reads with MiXCR. The sample yields several thousand distinct CDR3 sequences, less than 55% seen once. The antigens these receptors bind are not known. The sequenced sample consisted of CD4+ T cells from blood, cultured in vitro. Receptors were obtained from a human donor in good health. Each CDR3 is given with its conserved first and last residue. Each record gives: J gene, D gene, clone size, CDR3 length, V gene, CDR3 DNA, CDR3 protein. D genes are given only for firm matches. A row's size may be missing; if present it is once, few, many or a size class.

TRBJ1-1	.	.	13	TRBV5-1	TGCGCCAGCAGCCTAGACAGGTTCACTGAAGCTTTCTTT	CASSLDRFTEAFF
TRBJ1-5	TRBD1	.	14	TRBV7-9	TGTGCCAGCAGCGGCGGGACAGGTAATCAGCCCCAGCATTTT	CASSGGTGNQPQHF
TRBJ1-1	TRBD1	.	14	TRBV20-1	TGCAGTGCTAGGGCCGGGACAGGGAACACTGAAGCTTTCTTT	CSARAGTGNTEAFF
TRBJ1-2	.	.	14	TRBV12-3/TRBV12-4	TGTGCCAGCAGTTTCCGCAGGGTGGACTATGGCTACACCTTC	CASSFRRVDYGYTF
TRBJ2-4	.	.	17	TRBV24-1	TGTGCCACCAGTGATTTAGCACGGCCCCTAGCCAAAAACATTCAGTACTTC	CATSDLARPLAKNIQYF
TRBJ2-3	TRBD1	few	14	TRBV6-5	TGTGCCAGCAGTTCCCCAGGGGGCGTAGATACGCAGTATTTT	CASSSPGGVDTQYF
TRBJ2-3	TRBD2	.	16	TRBV2	TGTGCCAGCAGTGTATTAGCGGGAGGGAGAAAAGATACGCAGTATTTT	CASSVLAGGRKDTQYF
TRBJ2-7	.	.	15	TRBV2	TGTGCCAGCAGTGAAGAGTGGCCGTCGACCTACGAGCAGTACTTC	CASSEEWPSTYEQYF
TRBJ2-3	.	.	15	TRBV21-1	TGTGCCAGCAGCAAAGCGCTTTCTAGTACAGATACGCAGTATTTT	CASSKALSSTDTQYF
TRBJ1-6	TRBD1	.	12	TRBV2	TGTGCCAGGGGGACAGAGAATTCACCCCTCCACTTT	CARGTENSPLHF
TRBJ2-7	.	.	14	TRBV7-2	TGTGCCAGCAGCCCCAAACCAATACCCCTCGAGCAGTACTTC	CASSPKPIPLEQYF
TRBJ2-1	.	.	18	TRBV12-3/TRBV12-4	TGTGCCAGCAGTTTAGCCCTACTTACTAGCCTACAGTACAATGAGCAGTTCTTC	CASSLALLTSLQYNEQFF
TRBJ1-2	TRBD1	few	15	TRBV6-1	TGTGCCAGCATGTGGGACAGGGGAGGGAACTATGGCTACACCTTC	CASMWDRGGNYGYTF
TRBJ2-1	.	.	13	TRBV10-3	TGTGCCATCGGGCCAACGGGCAACAATGAGCAGTTCTTC	CAIGPTGNNEQFF